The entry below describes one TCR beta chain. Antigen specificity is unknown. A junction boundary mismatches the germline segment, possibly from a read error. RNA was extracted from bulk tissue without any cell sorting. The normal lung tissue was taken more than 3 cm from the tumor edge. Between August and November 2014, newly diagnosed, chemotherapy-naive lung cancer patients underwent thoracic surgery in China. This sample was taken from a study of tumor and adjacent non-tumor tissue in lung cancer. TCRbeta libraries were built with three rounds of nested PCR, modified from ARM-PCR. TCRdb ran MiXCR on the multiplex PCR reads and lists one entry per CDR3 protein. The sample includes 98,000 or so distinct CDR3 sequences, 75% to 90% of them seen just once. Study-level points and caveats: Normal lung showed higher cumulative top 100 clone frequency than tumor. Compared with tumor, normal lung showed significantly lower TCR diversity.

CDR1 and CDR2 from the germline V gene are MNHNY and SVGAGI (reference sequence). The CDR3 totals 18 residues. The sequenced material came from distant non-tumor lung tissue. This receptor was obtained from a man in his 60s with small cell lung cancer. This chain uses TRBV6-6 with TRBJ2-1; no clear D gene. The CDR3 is CASSYPRVRGNTYNEHFF. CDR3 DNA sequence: TGTGCCAGCAGTTATCCCCGCGTCCGCGGCAATACCTACAATGAGCATTTCTTC.